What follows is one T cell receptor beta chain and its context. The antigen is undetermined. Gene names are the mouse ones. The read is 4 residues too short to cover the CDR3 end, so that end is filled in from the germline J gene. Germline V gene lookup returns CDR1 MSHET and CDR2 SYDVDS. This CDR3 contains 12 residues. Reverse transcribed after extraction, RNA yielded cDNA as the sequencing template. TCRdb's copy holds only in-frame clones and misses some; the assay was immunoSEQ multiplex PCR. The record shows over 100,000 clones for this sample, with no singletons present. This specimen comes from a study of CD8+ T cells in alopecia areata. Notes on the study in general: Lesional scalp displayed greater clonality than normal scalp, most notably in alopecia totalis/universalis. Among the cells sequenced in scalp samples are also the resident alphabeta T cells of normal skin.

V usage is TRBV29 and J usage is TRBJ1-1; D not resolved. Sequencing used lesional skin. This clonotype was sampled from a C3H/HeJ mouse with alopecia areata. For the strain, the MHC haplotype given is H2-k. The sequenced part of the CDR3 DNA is TGTGCTAGCAGTTTATCGAGGGCA. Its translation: CASSLSRA. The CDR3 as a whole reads CASSLSRAEVFF.